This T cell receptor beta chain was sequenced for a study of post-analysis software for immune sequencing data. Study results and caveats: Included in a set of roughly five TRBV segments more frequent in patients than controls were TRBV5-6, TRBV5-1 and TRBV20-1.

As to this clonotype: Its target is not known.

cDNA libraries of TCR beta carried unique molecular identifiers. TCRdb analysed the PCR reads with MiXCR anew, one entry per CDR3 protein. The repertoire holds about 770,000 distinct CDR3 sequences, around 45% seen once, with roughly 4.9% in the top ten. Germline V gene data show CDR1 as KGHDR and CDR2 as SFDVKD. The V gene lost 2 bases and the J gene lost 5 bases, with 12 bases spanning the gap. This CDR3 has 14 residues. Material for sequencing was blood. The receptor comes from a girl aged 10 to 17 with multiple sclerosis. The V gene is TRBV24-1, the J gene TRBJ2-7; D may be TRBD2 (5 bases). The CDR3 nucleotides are TGTGCCACCAGTGATTCGACGTCCGGGGACGAGCAGTACTTC. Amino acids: CATSDSTSGDEQYF.